The subject of this entry is one T cell receptor (beta chain). The antigen is not known. This sample is part of a study of cytomegalovirus exposure and HLA in healthy donors. Study-wide context: From about 180 million T cells, an earlier analysis saw some 120 million unique TCR beta sequences.

General study points: Researchers catalogued approximately 170 TCR beta chains as cytomegalovirus-associated.

The donors (healthy individuals) were bone marrow donors. Use of 60 Vbeta and 13 Jbeta primers characterized the PCR. Sequenced by immunoSEQ multiplex PCR; TCRdb stores in-frame clones only, minus some. The table lists 150,000 to 200,000 clones, with 6.5% in the top ten. The material sequenced was PBMCs. This sequence originates from a man aged 30-40 years in good health and CMV-seronegative.

The CDR3: CASSLDPQAFSPHGYTF. The CDR3 region has the DNA TGTGCCAGCAGCTTAGACCCACAGGCGTTTTCCCCTCATGGCTACACCTTC. The V gene is TRBV13, the J gene TRBJ1-2; tentative D call: TRBD1 (5 bases). V was cut by 1 base and J by 6 bases, with 21 bases left in between. CDR1 is PRHDT and CDR2 is FYEKMQ in the germline V gene (reference sequence). This CDR3 has 17 amino acids.